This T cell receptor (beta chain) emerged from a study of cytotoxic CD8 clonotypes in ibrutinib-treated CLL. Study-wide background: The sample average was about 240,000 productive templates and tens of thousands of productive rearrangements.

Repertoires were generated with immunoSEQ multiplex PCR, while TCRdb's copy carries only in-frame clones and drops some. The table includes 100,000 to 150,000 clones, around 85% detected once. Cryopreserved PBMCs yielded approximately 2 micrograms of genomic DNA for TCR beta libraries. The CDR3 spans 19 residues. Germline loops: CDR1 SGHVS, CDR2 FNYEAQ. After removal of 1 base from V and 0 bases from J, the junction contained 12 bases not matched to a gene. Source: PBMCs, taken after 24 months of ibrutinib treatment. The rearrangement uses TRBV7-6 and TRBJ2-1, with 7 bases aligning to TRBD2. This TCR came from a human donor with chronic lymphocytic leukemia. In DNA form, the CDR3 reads TGTGCCAGCAGCTTAGAAGGGGCTAGCGGTTTGAGCTCCTACAATGAGCAGTTCTTC. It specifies CASSLEGASGLSSYNEQFF. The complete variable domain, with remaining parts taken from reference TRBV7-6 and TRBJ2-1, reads GAGVSQSPRYKVTKRGQDVALRCDPISGHVSLYWYRQALGQGPEFLTYFNYEAQQDKSGLPNDRFSAERPEGSISTLTIQRTEQRDSAMYRCASSLEGASGLSSYNEQFFGPGTRLTVL.